This is a list of T cell receptor beta chains from one sample in a study of cytomegalovirus exposure and HLA in healthy donors. Clones were sequenced by immunoSEQ multiplex PCR, and TCRdb holds only the in-frame ones, with some missing. The sample records some 120,000 clones, roughly 68% being singletons. Sequenced: PBMCs. These receptors were obtained from a woman in her 30s in good health and CMV-seronegative. Each CDR3 is given with its conserved first and last residue. Each record gives: J gene, V gene, D gene, clone size, CDR3 protein, CDR3 DNA. D genes are given only for firm matches. For some rows the clone size is stated as once, few or many, or as a class when expanded; others skip it.

>TRBJ2-1|TRBV5-1|TRBD2|NA
CASSHTSGSAFF
TGCGCCAGCAGCCATACTAGCGGGAGCGCGTTCTTC
>TRBJ2-7|TRBV6-6|TRBD1|NA
CASITRQGAAGEQYF
TGTGCCAGCATAACTCGACAGGGGGCCGCCGGCGAGCAGTACTTC
>TRBJ2-3|TRBV5-1|NA|NA
CASSLGGLTDTQYF
TGCGCCAGCAGCTTGGGGGGCCTCACAGATACGCAGTATTTT
>TRBJ2-3|TRBV27|TRBD2|NA
CASSFSSGVPTDTQYF
TGTGCCAGCAGTTTCTCCAGCGGGGTGCCCACAGATACGCAGTATTTT
>TRBJ1-4|TRBV5-1|TRBD1|NA
CASSLFGTGGNEKLFF
TGCGCCAGCAGCCTATTCGGGACAGGGGGGAATGAAAAACTGTTTTTT
>TRBJ2-7|TRBV27|NA|NA
CASSSPEQYF
TGTGCCAGCAGTTCTCCCGAGCAGTACTTC
>TRBJ2-7|TRBV10-1|TRBD2|few
CASSDPASGGTYEQYF
TGCGCCAGCAGTGACCCCGCTAGCGGGGGAACCTACGAGCAGTACTTC
>TRBJ2-7|TRBV13|NA|NA
CASSLASPYEQYF
TGTGCCAGCAGCTTAGCCAGTCCCTACGAGCAGTACTTC
>TRBJ1-1|TRBV5-1|TRBD1|NA
CASSFGTGVGTEAFF
TGCGCCAGCAGCTTCGGAACAGGGGTGGGAACTGAAGCTTTCTTT
>TRBJ2-7|TRBV5-6|TRBD1|few
CASRKGQTYEQYF
TGTGCCAGCAGGAAGGGACAGACCTACGAGCAGTACTTC
>TRBJ2-2|TRBV4-3|TRBD1|NA
CASSPRGQGVDTGELFF
TGCGCCAGCAGCCCGAGAGGACAGGGGGTAGACACCGGGGAGCTGTTTTTT